These 24 T cell receptor beta chains were sequenced from one sample in a study of blood T cell repertoires in COVID-19. Sequencing used immunoSEQ multiplex PCR; TCRdb keeps in-frame clones, though not all of them. Of hundreds of thousands of clones listed, over 80% are singletons. Sequencing used peripheral blood. These receptors were taken from a woman aged 45 to 65 with COVID-19, enrolled during active disease.

This chain uses TRBV6-5 with TRBJ2-5; D remains ambiguous. Per germline, CDR1 MNHEY and CDR2 SVGAGI. The CDR3 loop spans 10 amino acids. V was trimmed by 9 bases and J by 3 bases, leaving 5 bases between them. The CDR3 bases are TGTGCCAGTAGAAAAGAGACCCAGTACTTC. Residues: CASRKETQYF.

The chain recombines TRBV7-2 with TRBJ1-3; possible D gene TRBD1, 5 bases. V lost 1 base, J lost 0 bases, and 13 bases lay in between. Germline assignment: CDR1 SGHTA and CDR2 FQGNSA. The CDR3 consists of 17 residues. The CDR3 loop reads CASSLEGTLVSGNTIYF. The CDR3 nucleotides are TGTGCCAGCAGCTTAGAGGGGACTCTCGTCTCTGGAAACACCATATATTTT.

This chain links TRBV5-1 with TRBJ2-5; D may be TRBD2 (5 bases). The V end was cut by 1 base, the J end by 1 base, with 11 bases between. The germline gives CDR1 SGHRS, CDR2 YFSETQ. This CDR3 spans 15 amino acids. In DNA form, the CDR3 reads TGCGCCAGCAGCTTGTCCCGGCGGGCCCAAGAGACCCAGTACTTC. Protein sequence: CASSLSRRAQETQYF.

The CDR3, as DNA: TGTGCCAGCAGCTTATTACAGAACCAAGAGACCCAGTACTTC. Its translation: CASSLLQNQETQYF. V gene TRBV7-6 combines with J gene TRBJ2-5; D is uncertain. The CDR3 consists of 14 residues. Germline CDR1 is SGHVS and CDR2 is FNYEAQ. V was clipped by 2 bases and J by 0 bases, with 7 bases between them.

The chain uses TRBV5-5 and TRBJ1-1; D is unresolved. Deletions cut 8 bases from V and 1 base from J, with 15 bases between. Germline-derived CDR1 and CDR2 are SGHKS and YYEKEE (reference sequence). The CDR3 is made up of 14 amino acids. The DNA for the CDR3 is TGTGCCAGTCATGGACTACATAAGAACACTGAAGCTTTCTTT. It is translated as CASHGLHKNTEAFF.

The V call is TRBV27, the J call TRBJ1-5, with 9 positions matching TRBD1. This CDR3 comprises 16 residues. Trimming removed 6 bases from V and 3 bases from J; junction bases left unmatched: 9. Germline lookup yields CDR1 MNHEY and CDR2 SMNVEV (reference sequence). The CDR3 reads CASRVGGQGLNQPQHF. The DNA of the CDR3 is TGTGCCAGCAGGGTTGGGGGACAGGGTCTCAATCAGCCCCAGCATTTT.

The chain links TRBV5-6 to TRBJ2-5; D is unresolved. The length of the CDR3 is 13 residues. Germline V gene lookup returns CDR1 SGHDT and CDR2 YYEEEE. The germline V and J ends were trimmed by 0 bases and 5 bases, with 8 bases remaining between them. The CDR3 coding sequence is TGTGCCAGCAGCTTGGCTGGGCTGGAGACCCAGTACTTC. Amino acids: CASSLAGLETQYF. The full variable domain, its missing parts supplied by reference TRBV5-6 and TRBJ2-5, is DAGVTQSPTHLIKTRGQQVTLRCSPKSGHDTVSWYQQALGQGPQFIFQYYEEEERQRGNFPDRFSGHQFPNYSSELNVNALLLGDSALYLCASSLAGLETQYFGPGTRLLVL.

The chain has TRBV5-1 and TRBJ2-1, with D tentatively TRBD1 (6 bases). The CDR3 has 15 residues. The V end lost 0 bases, the J end lost 9 bases, and 16 bases lay between the germline ends. Germline V gene data show CDR1 as SGHRS and CDR2 as YFSETQ. In DNA form, the CDR3 reads TGCGCCAGCAGCTTGGCCAGGGGCGGGTTTGCTGAGCAGTTCTTC. The encoded protein is CASSLARGGFAEQFF.

The chain combines TRBV4-3 with TRBJ2-2; 9 bases fit TRBD2. The germline V gene has CDR1 LGHNA and CDR2 YSLEER. The CDR3 covers 17 residues. Unmatched junction bases numbered 3, after V lost 1 base and J lost 0 bases. The CDR3 sequence is CASSQGLAGANTGELFF. The DNA for the CDR3 is TGCGCCAGCAGCCAAGGTTTAGCGGGGGCGAACACCGGGGAGCTGTTTTTT.

A word on this clone: The junction does not match germline at one end; this may be a read error. The chain links TRBV7-7 to TRBJ1-3; D remains ambiguous. The germline gives CDR1 SSHAT, CDR2 FNYEAQ (reference sequence). The CDR3 runs 16 residues. This CDR3 reads CASSPYAGFSGNTIYF. The CDR3 DNA reads as TGTGCTAGCAGCCCGTATGCGGGGTTCTCTGGAAACACCATATATTTT. Looking up the rest from reference TRBV7-7 and TRBJ1-3 gives the full variable domain: GAGVSQSPRYKVTKRGQDVTLRCDPISSHATLYWYQQALGQGPEFLTYFNYEAQPDKSGLPSDRFSAERPEGSISTLTIQRTEQRDSAMYRCASSPYAGFSGNTIYFGEGSWLTVV.

J is TRBJ1-2 and V is TRBV6-5, with 10 bases identical to TRBD1. The J segment lost 7 bases and the V segment lost 10 bases, leaving 9 bases of the junction unmatched. Germline V gene sequence: CDR1 MNHEY, CDR2 SVGAGI. This CDR3 is built from 13 residues. CDR3 coding DNA: TGTGCCAATGGGGGGACAGGGGCTCGTGGCTACACCTTC. Translation: CANGGTGARGYTF.

The V call is TRBV27, the J call TRBJ1-2; 11 bases match TRBD1. V lost 2 bases and J lost 4; bases outside the gene matches: 3. Germline lookup yields CDR1 MNHEY and CDR2 SMNVEV (reference sequence). This CDR3 has 15 residues. This CDR3 reads CASSLGQGAVYGYTF. CDR3 sequence (DNA): TGTGCCAGCAGTTTAGGACAGGGGGCGGTCTATGGCTACACCTTC.

In nucleotides, the CDR3 is TGCGCCAGCAGTGCCTCAGCTAGCGGTTCCATTTACAATGAGCAGTTCTTC. This sequence encodes CASSASASGSIYNEQFF. The chain has TRBV10-2 and TRBJ2-1; 7 nucleotides match TRBD2. The CDR3 runs 17 residues. The V gene's germline CDR1 is WSHSY and CDR2 SAAADI. Trimming removed 4 bases from V and 4 bases from J; junction bases left unmatched: 13.

The V and J genes are TRBV5-6 and TRBJ2-7; TRBD2 matches at 10 bases. The length of the CDR3 is 16 residues. Per germline, CDR1 SGHDT and CDR2 YYEEEE. J gave up 9 bases and V 4 bases, and 16 bases lay outside the gene matches. The CDR3: CASSPPGTEGLAMQYF. The CDR3 DNA sequence: TGTGCCAGCAGCCCCCCCGGGACAGAGGGACTAGCGATGCAGTACTTC.

J is TRBJ2-7 and V is TRBV7-9; possibly TRBD2 for D (5 bases). Per germline, CDR1 SEHNR and CDR2 FQNEAQ (reference sequence). V was cut by 5 bases and J by 5 bases, with 16 bases left in between. The CDR3 runs to 14 residues. The CDR3 sequence is CASSPRGLANEQYF. In nucleotides, the CDR3 is TGTGCCAGCAGCCCAAGAGGTCTAGCTAACGAGCAGTACTTC.

The chain combines TRBV27 with TRBJ1-6; weak D call: TRBD1 (5 bases). The germline V gene encodes CDR1 MNHEY and CDR2 SMNVEV (reference sequence). The CDR3 length is 18 residues. The ends were cut back, 1 base at V and 6 bases at J, with 19 bases in the middle. CDR3 in DNA: TGTGCCAGCAGTTTATTCTTCTTGGGGCAGGCACCTAATTCACCCCTCCACTTT. This gives the protein CASSLFFLGQAPNSPLHF.

A single count supports this clone. This sample includes further DNA sequences coding for the same CDR3. The chain couples TRBV5-4 to TRBJ1-2; tentative D call: TRBD1 (5 bases). Trimming took off 3 bases at V and 4 bases at J, with 13 bases between the two ends. CDR3 length equals 14 residues. Germline assignment: CDR1 SGHNT and CDR2 YYREEE (reference sequence). As DNA, the CDR3 is TGTGCCAGCAGCTCGGGGACGGGAGTCTATGGCTACACCTTC. Encoded protein: CASSSGTGVYGYTF. Full variable domain (rest looked up from reference TRBV5-4 and TRBJ1-2): ETGVTQSPTHLIKTRGQQVTLRCSSQSGHNTVSWYQQALGQGPQFIFQYYREEENGRGNFPPRFSGLQFPNYSSELNVNALELDDSALYLCASSSGTGVYGYTFGSGTRLTVV.

The V gene is TRBV19, the J gene TRBJ1-6; D might be TRBD1 (5 bases). CDR3 length: 14 residues. CDR1 and CDR2 (germline): LNHDA, SQIVND (reference sequence). V lost 5 bases and J 9 bases, leaving 14 bases between the germline ends. As DNA, the CDR3 is TGTGCCAGTAGTGCCCGATGGGGGGTTTCACCCCTCCACTTT. It yields the protein CASSARWGVSPLHF.

This chain connects TRBV30 to TRBJ1-3, with D maybe TRBD1 (5 bases). The ends were cut back, 0 bases at V and 3 bases at J, with 9 bases in the middle. Germline-derived CDR1 and CDR2 are GTSNPN and SVGIG (reference sequence). The CDR3 is 14 amino acids. CDR3 sequence reads: CAWSVGHLGNTIYF. In nucleotides, the CDR3 is TGTGCCTGGAGTGTAGGACACCTTGGAAACACCATATATTTT.

The CDR3: CAISVGQGAFSPLHF. The CDR3 DNA is TGTGCCATCAGTGTGGGACAGGGGGCTTTTTCACCCCTCCACTTT. The chain uses TRBV10-3 and TRBJ1-6; 12 bases are a match to TRBD1. CDR1 and CDR2 from the germline V gene are ENHRY and SYGVKD. J lost 9 bases, V lost 4 bases, and 4 bases had no gene match. The CDR3 totals 15 residues.

The genes are TRBV5-1 and TRBJ2-7; 7 bases match TRBD2. Per germline, CDR1 SGHRS and CDR2 YFSETQ. After removal of 0 bases from V and 6 bases from J, the junction contained 6 bases not matched to a gene. The CDR3 totals 14 residues. DNA for the CDR3: TGCGCCAGCAGCTTGGGGTGGGGAGGGAGCGAGCAGTACTTC. This translates into CASSLGWGGSEQYF.

This sequence joins TRBV7-3 and TRBJ1-6, with D possibly being TRBD1 (6 bases). Trimming took off 5 bases at V and 9 bases at J, with 14 bases between the two ends. Germline assignment: CDR1 SGHTA and CDR2 FQGTGA. CDR3 size: 14 residues. The DNA of the CDR3 is TGTGCCAGCAGCCCAGGGGTATCGGGTTCACCCCTCCACTTT. It specifies CASSPGVSGSPLHF.

This chain joins TRBV19 and TRBJ1-4, with 7 bases identical to TRBD1. This CDR3 is built from 16 residues. The V and J ends lost 5 bases and 2 bases, in that order; junction bases with no gene match: 8. Looked up from germline, CDR1 is LNHDA and CDR2 is SQIVND (reference sequence). The chain's CDR3 is CASSHRGSRTNEKLFF. For the CDR3, the DNA is TGTGCCAGTAGTCACAGGGGATCCAGGACTAATGAAAAACTGTTTTTT.

As to this clone: Germline and junction disagree at one end, which may indicate a read error. The chain joins TRBV6-5 to TRBJ1-2; 8 bases are shared with TRBD1. The V gene's germline CDR1 is MNHEY and CDR2 SVGAGI. The CDR3 runs 14 residues. In DNA, the CDR3 is TGTGCCAGCAGCCACCTTCAGGGGGCAGGTGGCTACATCTTC. This gives the protein CASSHLQGAGGYIF.